The source of this TCR beta chain is a study of Ad26.COV2.S vaccination and SARS-CoV-2 variants. Looking at the study overall: This donor came from the COV1001 trial of Ad26.COV2.S. Participants got Ad26.COV2.S intramuscularly, once or twice 56 days apart.

Study-wide points: Total T cell responses may have been underestimated by the TCR breadth and depth analyses.

Germline V gene lookup returns CDR1 SGHTA and CDR2 FQGTGA. The CDR3 consists of 17 residues. Trimming shortened V by 3 bases and J by 1 base, and 16 bases separated the two germline ends. The assay was immunoSEQ multiplex PCR, and TCRdb's table has in-frame clones only and misses some. This sample has approximately 350,000 clones, with 83% found just once. Described treatment: roughly 18 received Ad26.COV2.S at low or high dose, single or two shots; several received placebo; per-sample allocation not given. The samples date from day 63 after the first vaccine or placebo injection. An Ad26 vector expressing Wuhan-strain SARS-CoV-2 spike constituted the vaccine. This clone came up once. Its target is not known.

The source of this sequence is a person between 18 and 65 years old who received the Ad26.COV2.S COVID-19 vaccine or a placebo. This sequence joins TRBV7-3 and TRBJ2-1, with D possibly TRBD2 on 6 matching bases. The material sequenced was peripheral blood, taken in a trial of Ad26.COV2.S vaccine versus placebo. The CDR3, as DNA: TGTGCCAGCAGCTTTCCCGGAGGAGGGCCGTCCTACAATGAGCAGTTCTTC. It specifies CASSFPGGGPSYNEQFF.